One and the same sample provided the 5 T cell receptor beta chains below, sequenced in a study of blood T cell repertoires in COVID-19. Produced via immunoSEQ multiplex PCR; TCRdb's table is partial and in-frame only. The data hold 150,000 to 160,000 clones, with nearly 80% observed a single time. The specimen sequenced was peripheral blood. The receptors derive from a man older than 75 with acute or convalescent COVID-19.

The chain links TRBV6-2 or TRBV6-3 to TRBJ1-4; D call uncertain. CDR3 length equals 14 residues. The germline V and J ends were trimmed by 4 bases and 8 bases, with 14 bases remaining between them. Germline-derived CDR1 and CDR2 are MNHEY and SVGEGT. The CDR3 loop is CASSLRRVEEKLFF. CDR3 DNA sequence: TGTGCCAGCAGTTTGAGACGGGTAGAAGAAAAACTGTTTTTT.

This chain joins TRBV5-4 and TRBJ2-2; tentatively, D is TRBD1 (5 bases). The CDR3 has 16 residues. Germline CDR1 and CDR2: SGHNT and YYREEE (reference sequence). V gave up 0 bases and J gave up 0 bases, with 9 bases separating them. In nucleotides, the CDR3 is TGTGCCAGCAGCTTGGGACAGTTCGCGAACACCGGGGAGCTGTTTTTT. It encodes CASSLGQFANTGELFF.

This clone occurred many times. The genes are TRBV2 and TRBJ2-2; tentatively, D is TRBD1 (5 bases). Trimming stripped 4 bases from V and 0 bases from J, with 15 bases between. Germline assignment: CDR1 SNHLY and CDR2 FYNNEI. CDR3 size: 17 residues. The CDR3 sequence: CASSVPDKGPNTGELFF. For the CDR3, the DNA is TGTGCCAGCAGTGTCCCGGACAAGGGGCCGAACACCGGGGAGCTGTTTTTT.

The chain has TRBV23-1 and TRBJ2-2; D may be TRBD1 (6 bases). TRBV23-1 is classed as an ORF, of uncertain function. This CDR3 has 17 residues. V was cut by 2 bases and J by 2 bases, with 15 bases left in between. The CDR3 nucleotides read TGCGCCAGCAGTCAAGTCCGGGACAAGTATAACACCGGGGAGCTGTTTTTT. It is translated as CASSQVRDKYNTGELFF.

This sequence joins TRBV2 and TRBJ2-1, with 14 bases identical to TRBD2. Germline CDR1 and CDR2: SNHLY and FYNNEI. V gave up 5 bases and J gave up 0 bases; unmatched junction bases: 3. The CDR3 covers 17 residues. The CDR3 nucleotides read TGTGCCAGCAGTTCAGGACTAGCGGGGGGCTCCTACAATGAGCAGTTCTTC. Residues: CASSSGLAGGSYNEQFF.